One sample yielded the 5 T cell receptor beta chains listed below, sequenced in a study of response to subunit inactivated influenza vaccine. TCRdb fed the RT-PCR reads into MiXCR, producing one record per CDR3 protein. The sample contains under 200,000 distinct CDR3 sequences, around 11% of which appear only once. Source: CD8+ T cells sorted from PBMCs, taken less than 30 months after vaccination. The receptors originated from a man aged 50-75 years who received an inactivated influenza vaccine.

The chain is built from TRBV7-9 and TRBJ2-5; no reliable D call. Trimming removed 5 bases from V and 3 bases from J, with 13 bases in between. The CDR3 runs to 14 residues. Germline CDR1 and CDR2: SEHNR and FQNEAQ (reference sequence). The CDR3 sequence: CASSLPGSKETQYF. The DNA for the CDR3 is TGTGCCAGCAGCCTGCCGGGTTCTAAAGAGACCCAGTACTTC.

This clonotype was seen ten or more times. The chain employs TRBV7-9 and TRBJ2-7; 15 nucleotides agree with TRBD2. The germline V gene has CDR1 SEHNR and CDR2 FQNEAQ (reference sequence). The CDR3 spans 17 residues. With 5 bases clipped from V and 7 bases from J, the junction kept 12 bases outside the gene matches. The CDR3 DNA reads TGTGCCAGCAGCCACCGCGGACTAGCGGGAGGGCCAAAAGAGCAGTACTTC. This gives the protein CASSHRGLAGGPKEQYF. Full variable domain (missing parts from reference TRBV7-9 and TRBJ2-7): DTGVSQNPRHKITKRGQNVTFRCDPISEHNRLYWYRQTLGQGPEFLTYFQNEAQLEKSRLLSDRFSAERPKGSFSTLEIQRTEQGDSAMYLCASSHRGLAGGPKEQYFGPGTRLTVT.

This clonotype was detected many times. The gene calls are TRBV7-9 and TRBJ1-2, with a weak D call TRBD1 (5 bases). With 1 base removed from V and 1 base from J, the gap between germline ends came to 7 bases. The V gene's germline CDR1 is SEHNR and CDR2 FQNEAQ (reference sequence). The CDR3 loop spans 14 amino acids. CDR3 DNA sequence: TGTGCCAGCAGCTTAGTTGGGGGTAACTATGGCTACACCTTC. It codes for CASSLVGGNYGYTF.

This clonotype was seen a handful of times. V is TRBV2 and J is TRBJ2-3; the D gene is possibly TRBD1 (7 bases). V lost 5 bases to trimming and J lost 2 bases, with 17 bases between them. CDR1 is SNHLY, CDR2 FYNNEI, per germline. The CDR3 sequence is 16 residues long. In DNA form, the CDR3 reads TGTGCCAGCAGTCCGCGGGACAGTACCACCACAGATACGCAGTATTTT. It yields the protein CASSPRDSTTTDTQYF.

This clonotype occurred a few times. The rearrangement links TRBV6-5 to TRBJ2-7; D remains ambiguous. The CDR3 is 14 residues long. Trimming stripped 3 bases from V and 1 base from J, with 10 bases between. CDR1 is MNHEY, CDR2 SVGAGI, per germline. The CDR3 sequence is CASSYYVGSYEQYF. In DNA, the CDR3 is TGTGCCAGCAGTTATTATGTGGGGTCCTACGAGCAGTACTTC.